Shown below are 27 T cell receptor beta chains from a single sample sequenced in a study of beta chain features in type 1 diabetes. The antigens of these receptors remain unknown. Study-level points and caveats: When Type 1 diabetes patients were examined, their TCRB CDR3s proved moderately but significantly shorter in all four CD4+ subsets.

Reverse transcribing all isolated RNA meant expressed TCRB transcripts were sequenced. Sequencing was performed with immunoSEQ multiplex PCR; in TCRdb, only in-frame clones are kept and a portion is missing. Here the sample spans about 650,000 clones, over 10% being singletons. The sample taken for sequencing was naive CD4+ T cells from blood. Every receptor here comes from a man aged 25 to 40 with type 1 diabetes.

The chain uses TRBV5-4 and TRBJ2-5; possibly TRBD1 or TRBD2 for D (5 bases each). The germline gives CDR1 SGHNT, CDR2 YYREEE (reference sequence). The CDR3 spans 15 residues. V lost 3 bases, J lost 2 bases, and 14 bases lay in between. CDR3 protein: CASSSTRGWQETQYF. The CDR3 nucleotides read TGTGCCAGCAGCTCCACACGGGGCTGGCAAGAGACCCAGTACTTC.

The rearrangement joins TRBV5-1 to TRBJ1-2; tentative D call: TRBD1 (5 bases). The CDR3 contains 14 residues. CDR1 is SGHRS, CDR2 YFSETQ, per germline. V lost 4 bases to trimming and J lost 0 bases, with 10 bases between them. The CDR3 DNA is TGCGCCAGCAGCACCCGGGGGGCTAACTATGGCTACACCTTC. It specifies CASSTRGANYGYTF.

This clone was seen more than once but under ten times. The chain combines TRBV5-1 with TRBJ2-7; D may be TRBD2 (5 bases). V lost 4 bases to trimming and J lost 2 bases, with 13 bases between them. This CDR3 comprises 14 residues. Germline values: CDR1 SGHRS, CDR2 YFSETQ. The CDR3 loop reads CASSPGLDPYEQYF. Written as DNA, the CDR3 is TGCGCCAGCAGCCCCGGACTGGACCCCTACGAGCAGTACTTC.

CDR3 sequence reads: CASSPRGQGIGGANVLTF. In nucleotides, the CDR3 is TGTGCCAGCAGCCCGCGAGGACAGGGGATCGGCGGGGCCAACGTCCTGACTTTC. The V gene is TRBV7-9, the J gene TRBJ2-6, with 9 bases identical to TRBD1. Germline CDR1 and CDR2: SEHNR and FQNEAQ (reference sequence). The CDR3 contains 18 residues. The junction had 12 bases not matched to a gene; V was cut back by 5 bases and J by 4 bases.

This clone showed up just a few times. The genes are TRBV11-2 and TRBJ2-7; D is unresolved. CDR1 SGHAT and CDR2 FQNNGV come from the germline V gene. This CDR3 comprises 13 residues. Trimming shortened V by 0 bases and J by 9 bases, and 12 bases separated the two germline ends. The CDR3 coding sequence is TGTGCCAGCAGCTTAGATTGGAAGGATCGGCAGTACTTC. Protein sequence: CASSLDWKDRQYF.

J is TRBJ2-3 and V is TRBV9; D gene uncertain. CDR1 SGDLS and CDR2 YYNGEE come from the germline V gene. Trimming pared 4 bases from V and 2 bases from J, leaving 11 bases between. This CDR3 has 14 amino acids. CDR3 nucleotides: TGTGCCAGCAGCTATTCCTCGGCCACAGATACGCAGTATTTT. Encoded protein: CASSYSSATDTQYF.

This clone showed up just a few times. Other DNA sequences in this sample translate to the same CDR3. The rearrangement joins TRBV18 to TRBJ2-7, with D perhaps matching TRBD1 or TRBD2 (5 bases each). Looked up from germline, CDR1 is KGHSH and CDR2 is LQKENI. CDR3 length: 13 residues. V lost 0 bases, J lost 2 bases, and 5 bases lay in between. The CDR3 is CASSPPGAYEQYF. The CDR3 nucleotides are TGTGCCAGCTCACCACCGGGGGCCTACGAGCAGTACTTC.

This clone came up a few times. V gene TRBV27 combines with J gene TRBJ1-4, with 7 bases lining up with TRBD1. This CDR3 is built from 14 residues. In germline, CDR1 is MNHEY, CDR2 SMNVEV (reference sequence). V was pared by 6 bases and J by 6 bases, with 7 bases of the junction left unmatched. The CDR3 coding sequence is TGTGCCAGCAGCGCGACAGGGAACTATGAAAAACTGTTTTTT. This encodes CASSATGNYEKLFF.

The gene calls are TRBV7-8 and TRBJ2-1, with D hard to call. V dropped 4 bases and J dropped 0 bases, with 10 bases sitting between them. CDR1 is SGHVS, CDR2 FQNEAQ, per germline. There are 15 residues in the CDR3. As DNA, the CDR3 is TGTGCCAGCAGCTCCGGTTGGAGCTCCTACAATGAGCAGTTCTTC. Translated, it gives CASSSGWSSYNEQFF.

This clone was recorded a few times. This sequence joins TRBV7-9 and TRBJ2-5; tentative D call: TRBD2 (5 bases). CDR1 and CDR2 from the germline V gene are SEHNR and FQNEAQ (reference sequence). This CDR3 is built from 12 residues. V was trimmed by 5 bases and J by 5 bases, leaving 9 bases between them. CDR3 protein: CASSPPGETQYF. The CDR3 bases are TGTGCCAGCAGCCCTCCGGGGGAGACCCAGTACTTC.

The CDR3 coding sequence is TGTGCCAGCAGAGGGGGGGCAGAACACATCCTGTACTTC. This translates into CASRGGAEHILYF. The chain combines TRBV2 with TRBJ2-7; TRBD2 might be the D (7 bases). CDR1 and CDR2 (germline): SNHLY, FYNNEI. The CDR3 spans 13 residues. The V gene lost 6 bases and the J gene lost 12 bases, with 21 bases spanning the gap.

The table lists this clone with a few counts. The rearrangement joins TRBV27 to TRBJ2-1; no reliable D call. V lost 10 bases to trimming and J lost 3 bases, with 10 bases between them. Germline CDR1 and CDR2: MNHEY and SMNVEV (reference sequence). The CDR3 is 12 amino acids. The CDR3 DNA is TGTGCCACCGGCTCGGGCTACAATGAGCAGTTCTTC. Protein sequence: CATGSGYNEQFF.

The CDR3, as DNA: TGTGCCAGCAGCTTGCGTCAGATGAACACTGAAGCTTTCTTT. Its translation: CASSLRQMNTEAFF. The gene calls are TRBV5-4 and TRBJ1-1, with D unclear. This CDR3 contains 14 residues. V was cut by 1 base and J by 0 bases, with 7 bases left in between. CDR1 is SGHNT and CDR2 is YYREEE in the germline V gene (reference sequence).

The gene calls are TRBV28 and TRBJ1-2; D may be TRBD1 (6 bases). The germline CDR1 and CDR2 sequences are MDHEN and SYDVKM. The CDR3 is made up of 16 amino acids. V lost 2 bases, J lost 5 bases, and 18 bases lay in between. CDR3 nucleotide sequence: TGTGCCAGCAGTTTAGCGGGGGCTCAACTCCTTTATGGCTACACCTTC. Protein: CASSLAGAQLLYGYTF.

The V gene is TRBV5-4, the J gene TRBJ1-2; D is unresolved. The CDR3 covers 16 residues. With 3 bases removed from V and 0 bases from J, the gap between germline ends came to 15 bases. The germline V gene encodes CDR1 SGHNT and CDR2 YYREEE (reference sequence). The CDR3 region has the DNA TGTGCCAGCAGCTCTTACGGCTCAAGAGCTAACTATGGCTACACCTTC. Its translation: CASSSYGSRANYGYTF.

This chain connects TRBV2 to TRBJ2-1, with 8 nucleotides matching TRBD1. Germline loops: CDR1 SNHLY, CDR2 FYNNEI. Trimming took 9 bases from V and 6 from J; bases not matched to a gene: 4. The CDR3 runs 12 residues. CDR3 sequence (DNA): TGTGCCAGTCTTACAGGGGGCAATGAGCAGTTCTTC. The encoded protein is CASLTGGNEQFF.

The rearrangement links TRBV4-3 to TRBJ2-7; D is unresolved. Deletions cut 0 bases from V and 4 bases from J, with 13 bases between. This CDR3 contains 15 residues. CDR1 is LGHNA and CDR2 is YSLEER in the germline V gene. The CDR3 bases are TGCGCCAGCAGCCAAGATGCGAAGGGTTTGTACGAGCAGTACTTC. Protein product: CASSQDAKGLYEQYF.

The chain carries TRBV5-6 and TRBJ2-3; 7 bases fit TRBD2. The CDR3 runs to 14 residues. With V trimmed by 4 bases and J by 1 base, 3 bases remained unmatched. CDR1 is SGHDT, CDR2 YYEEEE, per germline. CDR3: CASSLGGGTDTQYF. CDR3 in DNA: TGTGCCAGCAGCCTTGGGGGGGGCACAGATACGCAGTATTTT. The full variable domain, in which reference TRBV5-6 and TRBJ2-3 provide the parts outside the CDR3, is DAGVTQSPTHLIKTRGQQVTLRCSPKSGHDTVSWYQQALGQGPQFIFQYYEEEERQRGNFPDRFSGHQFPNYSSELNVNALLLGDSALYLCASSLGGGTDTQYFGPGTRLTVL.

The rearrangement links TRBV10-2 to TRBJ2-5, with TRBD1 identical over 9 bases. Germline CDR1 WSHSY, CDR2 SAAADI. With 4 bases clipped from V and 4 bases from J, the junction kept 10 bases outside the gene matches. The CDR3 has 16 amino acids. The CDR3 loop is CASSAQKQGAGETQYF. The CDR3 DNA reads TGCGCCAGCAGTGCCCAAAAACAGGGGGCTGGAGAGACCCAGTACTTC.

The chain has TRBV9 and TRBJ2-7; D call uncertain. The germline V gene has CDR1 SGDLS and CDR2 YYNGEE. The germline V and J ends were trimmed by 0 bases and 6 bases, with 10 bases remaining between them. The CDR3 totals 13 residues. The CDR3 DNA reads TGTGCCAGCAGCGTAGCGATGGAAGGCGAGCAGTACTTC. Residues: CASSVAMEGEQYF. Full variable domain (missing parts from reference TRBV9 and TRBJ2-7): DSGVTQTPKHLITATGQRVTLRCSPRSGDLSVYWYQQSLDQGLQFLIQYYNGEERAKGNILERFSAQQFPDLHSELNLSSLELGDSALYFCASSVAMEGEQYFGPGTRLTVT.

V usage is TRBV7-2 and J usage is TRBJ2-1; TRBD2 aligns across 7 bases. The germline gives CDR1 SGHTA, CDR2 FQGNSA. The ends lost 5 bases at V and 2 bases at J; junction bases unmatched: 12. The CDR3 sequence is 17 residues long. The CDR3 loop reads CASSARGASGAYNEQFF. As DNA, the CDR3 is TGTGCCAGCAGCGCAAGAGGTGCTAGCGGCGCCTACAATGAGCAGTTCTTC.

The rearrangement joins TRBV11-2 to TRBJ2-5; D is unresolved. This CDR3 has 14 amino acids. CDR1 and CDR2 from the germline V gene are SGHAT and FQNNGV. With 1 base removed from V and 1 base from J, the gap between germline ends came to 7 bases. The CDR3 spells CASSLGSVQETQYF. CDR3 bases: TGTGCCAGCAGCTTAGGGTCAGTCCAAGAGACCCAGTACTTC.

V and J are TRBV29-1 and TRBJ2-2; 9 bases are a match to TRBD1. The CDR3 spans 14 residues. Trimming at V came to 7 bases and at J to 3 bases, leaving 6 bases not matched to a gene. In germline, CDR1 is SQVTM, CDR2 ANQGSEA. CDR3 sequence: CSGTRDRDTGELFF. Written as DNA, the CDR3 is TGCAGCGGGACCCGGGACAGGGACACCGGGGAGCTGTTTTTT.

This clone was counted only a few times. V and J are TRBV11-2 and TRBJ1-4, with 7 nucleotides matching TRBD1. V lost 5 bases to trimming and J lost 0 bases; unmatched junction nucleotides: 6. Germline CDR1 is SGHAT and CDR2 is FQNNGV. The CDR3 sequence is 16 residues long. The CDR3 nucleotides read TGTGCCAGCAGCCTCGGACAGGCAGCAACTAATGAAAAACTGTTTTTT. Protein: CASSLGQAATNEKLFF.

This clone was seen more than once but under ten times. The V gene is TRBV5-6, the J gene TRBJ1-1; TRBD1 might be the D (5 bases). The CDR3 extends over 13 amino acids. V lost 4 bases and J lost 1, with 8 bases in between. Germline V lookup: CDR1 SGHDT, CDR2 YYEEEE. The CDR3 loop is CASSTGQNTEAFF. The CDR3 bases are TGTGCCAGCAGCACAGGACAGAACACTGAAGCTTTCTTT.

This clone was recorded a few times. As DNA, the CDR3 is TGTGCCAGTAGTATACTGGACAGGGAAACCGGGGAGCTGTTTTTT. This sequence encodes CASSILDRETGELFF. The chain recombines TRBV19 with TRBJ2-2; 8 bases fit TRBD1. The CDR3 is 15 amino acids. The germline gives CDR1 LNHDA, CDR2 SQIVND (reference sequence). The trim removed 2 bases at V and 5 bases at J, leaving 4 bases unmatched. Drawing the rest from reference TRBV19 and TRBJ2-2, the complete variable domain is DGGITQSPKYLFRKEGQNVTLSCEQNLNHDAMYWYRQDPGQGLRLIYYSQIVNDFQKGDIAEGYSVSREKKESFPLTVTSAQKNPTAFYLCASSILDRETGELFFGEGSRLTVL.

The chain carries TRBV19 and TRBJ2-7; D is possibly TRBD1 or TRBD2 (5 bases each). The CDR3 totals 15 residues. Germline CDR1 LNHDA, CDR2 SQIVND (reference sequence). V lost 3 bases and J 9 bases, leaving 21 bases between the germline ends. Here the CDR3 reads CASSMTGTRSLGQYF. The DNA for the CDR3 is TGTGCCAGTAGTATGACCGGGACCCGGTCGCTGGGGCAGTACTTC.